The 32 T cell receptor beta chains below all came from one sample that was sequenced in a study of human T cells and chemical hapten exposure. Stated time point: patch test 1, 2 weeks after DPC sensitization. Treatment in this sample: therapeutic diphenylcyclopropenone sensitization with weekly scalp DPC. TCRdb redid the calling of the RACE reads with MiXCR, one entry per CDR3 protein. The table has 65,000 to 85,000 distinct CDR3 sequences, 12% seen once; the top ten hold about 3.7%. The sequencing here drew on whole blood, taken in connection with sensitization to the hapten diphenylcyclopropenone (DPC). These receptors all stem from an older woman with alopecia areata. Some clones in this sample may be carry-over from other donors' samples.

Only one count was recorded for this clonotype. The genes are TRBV10-3 and TRBJ2-1; 8 bases fit TRBD1. CDR1 is ENHRY and CDR2 is SYGVKD in the germline V gene. The CDR3 length is 14 residues. Germline trimming cut 10 bases from V and 8 bases from J; bases unmatched to any gene: 13. The CDR3 reads CATLDRVEWDEQFF. The CDR3 DNA is TGTGCCACTTTGGACAGGGTCGAATGGGATGAGCAGTTCTTC.

V gene TRBV4-1 combines with J gene TRBJ2-5; 10 bases line up with TRBD2. J lost 1 base, V lost 7 bases, and 9 bases had no gene match. CDR3 size: 16 residues. Germline V gene lookup returns CDR1 MGHRA and CDR2 YSYEKL. The CDR3 DNA follows: TGCGCCAGCACCCTGTCTAGCGGGGGCCTCCAAGAGACCCAGTACTTC. Protein sequence: CASTLSSGGLQETQYF.

This clonotype was seen many times. The chain is built from TRBV20-1 and TRBJ2-5; the D call may be TRBD1 or TRBD2 (5 bases each). The V gene lost 3 bases and the J gene lost 1 base, with 15 bases spanning the gap. Per germline, CDR1 DFQATT and CDR2 SNEGSKA (reference sequence). CDR3 length: 15 amino acids. CDR3 protein: CSASRQGTIQETQYF. The CDR3 coding sequence is TGCAGTGCTAGCCGACAAGGGACCATCCAAGAGACCCAGTACTTC.

This clonotype was recorded at least ten times. The V call is TRBV19, the J call TRBJ1-2; D may be TRBD1 (6 bases). The V gene lost 9 bases and the J gene lost 4 bases, with 15 bases spanning the gap. The CDR3 totals 13 residues. CDR1 and CDR2 from the germline V gene are LNHDA and SQIVND (reference sequence). The CDR3 bases are TGTGCCAGCACCAGGGGACCCTTCTATGGCTACACCTTC. Its translation: CASTRGPFYGYTF.

This chain uses TRBV7-2 with TRBJ1-2; TRBD1 is a possible D gene (5 bases). V lost 8 bases and J 1 base, leaving 14 bases between the germline ends. CDR3 size: 14 residues. CDR1 and CDR2 (germline): SGHTA, FQGNSA. The chain's CDR3 is CASSKRDVNYGYTF. CDR3 bases: TGTGCCAGCTCAAAGAGGGACGTTAACTATGGCTACACCTTC. Using reference TRBV7-2 and TRBJ1-2 for the parts outside the CDR3, the full variable domain is GAGVSQSPSNKVTEKGKDVELRCDPISGHTALYWYRQSLGQGLEFLIYFQGNSAPDKSGLPSDRFSAERTGGSVSTLTIQRTQQEDSAVYLCASSKRDVNYGYTFGSGTRLTVV.

The CDR3: CASSPKGQGNEQYF. DNA of the CDR3: TGTGCCAGCTCACCAAAGGGACAGGGTAACGAGCAGTACTTC. V gene TRBV18 combines with J gene TRBJ2-7, with TRBD1 matching 9 bases. This CDR3 is 14 amino acids long. Germline assignment: CDR1 KGHSH and CDR2 LQKENI. Trimming cost V 2 bases and J 5 bases; bases outside gene matches: 4.

This clonotype was counted a few times. The chain links TRBV10-1 to TRBJ2-3; possible D gene TRBD1, 6 bases. The germline CDR1 and CDR2 sequences are WNHNN and SYGVQD (reference sequence). V was pared by 1 base and J by 1 base, with 12 bases between. The CDR3 consists of 16 residues. In nucleotides, the CDR3 is TGCGCCAGCAGTGAGTGGTCAGGGGAAGGCACAGATACGCAGTATTTT. Encoded protein: CASSEWSGEGTDTQYF.

This clonotype has only a few counts. The chain carries TRBV12-3 or TRBV12-4 and TRBJ2-1, with a tentative D call TRBD1 (6 bases). V was trimmed by 0 bases and J by 6 bases, leaving 15 bases between them. The CDR3 loop spans 16 amino acids. CDR3 DNA: TGTGCCAGCAGTTTAGCCGGGACACCTCTGGGCAATGAGCAGTTCTTC. Protein sequence: CASSLAGTPLGNEQFF.

This clonotype was detected a few times. The chain links TRBV30 to TRBJ2-2; 8 bases agree with TRBD1. The CDR3 runs 13 residues. The V gene end was trimmed by 7 bases and the J gene end by 4 bases; junction bases not matched to a gene: 5. Germline assignment: CDR1 GTSNPN and CDR2 SVGIG (reference sequence). The DNA of the CDR3 is TGTGCCTCTGGACAGGGATTCACCGGGGAGCTGTTTTTT. This translates into CASGQGFTGELFF.

The V gene is TRBV27, the J gene TRBJ1-2; D is possibly TRBD1 (5 bases). Between the trimmed V and J ends, which lost 2 bases and 8 bases, there was a span of 12 bases. From germline, CDR1 is MNHEY and CDR2 SMNVEV (reference sequence). The CDR3 sequence is 13 residues long. Here the CDR3 DNA reads TGTGCCAGCAGTTTACAGGGCAGCTTCGGCTACACCTTC. Its translation: CASSLQGSFGYTF.

The chain's CDR3 is CSATNRGSAGELFF. The CDR3 bases are TGCAGTGCGACTAACAGGGGATCCGCCGGGGAGCTGTTTTTT. The gene calls are TRBV20-1 and TRBJ2-2; 7 bases align to TRBD1. V trimming: 6 bases; J trimming: 6 bases; junction bases outside the gene matches: 10. Germline loops: CDR1 DFQATT, CDR2 SNEGSKA (reference sequence). The CDR3 is made up of 14 amino acids.

As for this clonotype: One base away lies a much larger clone, so this may be a sequencing read error. The rearrangement links TRBV5-1 to TRBJ2-7; the match to TRBD2 covers 15 bases. This CDR3 has 19 amino acids. Germline trimming cut 1 base from V and 6 bases from J; bases unmatched to any gene: 14. Germline V lookup: CDR1 SGHRS, CDR2 YFSETQ. In nucleotides, the CDR3 is TGCGCCAGCAGCTTGTTTTTAGGACTAGCGGGGGGGCCCGCCTGCGAGCAGTACTTC. Translation gives CASSLFLGLAGGPACEQYF.

The chain is built from TRBV7-2 and TRBJ2-7; 11 nucleotides line up with TRBD2. CDR3 length: 16 residues. The V and J ends lost 4 bases and 5 bases, in that order; junction bases with no gene match: 10. CDR1 is SGHTA, CDR2 FQGNSA, per germline. The CDR3 loop reads CASSSGLLAGADEQYF. In DNA, the CDR3 is TGTGCCAGCAGCTCGGGCCTACTAGCGGGGGCCGACGAGCAGTACTTC.

This clonotype was seen a handful of times. The rearrangement joins TRBV28 to TRBJ2-5; the D gene is possibly TRBD2 (6 bases). V was clipped by 6 bases and J by 4 bases, with 15 bases between them. This CDR3 is 14 amino acids long. CDR1 and CDR2 (germline): MDHEN, SYDVKM. This CDR3 reads CASSPGGARETQYF. The CDR3 DNA is TGTGCCAGCAGCCCCGGAGGGGCGAGAGAGACCCAGTACTTC. Combining the CDR3 with reference TRBV28 and TRBJ2-5 gives the whole variable domain DVKVTQSSRYLVKRTGEKVFLECVQDMDHENMFWYRQDPGLGLRLIYFSYDVKMKEKGDIPEGYSVSREKKERFSLILESASTNQTSMYLCASSPGGARETQYFGPGTRLLVL.

Points on this clonotype: This could be a read error, since a much larger clone is one nucleotide away. The chain combines TRBV10-2 with TRBJ2-7, with D maybe TRBD2 (5 bases). CDR1 and CDR2 from the germline V gene are WSHSY and SAAADI. CDR3 length: 13 residues. CDR3 amino acids: CACRAGIAYEQYF. Written as DNA, the CDR3 is TGCGCCTGCAGAGCCGGGATCGCCTACGAGCAGTACTTC.

This clonotype was seen many times. The rearrangement links TRBV6-6 to TRBJ1-4; 7 positions match TRBD1. With 8 bases clipped from V and 8 bases from J, the junction kept 5 bases outside the gene matches. Per germline, CDR1 MNHNY and CDR2 SVGAGI (reference sequence). This CDR3 region has 12 residues. The CDR3 reads CASSPRGEKLFF. The CDR3 bases are TGTGCCAGCTCCCCCAGGGGGGAAAAACTGTTTTTT.

This clonotype was picked up a small number of times. The genes are TRBV20-1 and TRBJ2-1; D is unclear. Germline-derived CDR1 and CDR2 are DFQATT and SNEGSKA (reference sequence). The CDR3 spans 15 residues. V lost 6 bases to trimming and J lost 0 bases, with 15 bases between them. CDR3 nucleotides: TGCAGTGCCCCGACGGCGGCGAGCTCCTACAATGAGCAGTTCTTC. Encoded protein: CSAPTAASSYNEQFF.

This clonotype has ten or more counts. The rearrangement joins TRBV20-1 to TRBJ2-7, with 8 bases that match TRBD2. The ends lost 4 bases at V and 2 bases at J; junction bases unmatched: 7. Per germline, CDR1 DFQATT and CDR2 SNEGSKA (reference sequence). This CDR3 is built from 14 residues. The CDR3 DNA reads TGCAGTGCTACCCATAGCGGGGCGCCCTACGAGCAGTACTTC. Translating it yields CSATHSGAPYEQYF.

The chain recombines TRBV2 with TRBJ2-1, with 8 bases that match TRBD1. Germline V lookup: CDR1 SNHLY, CDR2 FYNNEI. The CDR3 has 15 amino acids. Unmatched junction bases numbered 8, after V lost 6 bases and J lost 4 bases. CDR3 nucleotides: TGTGCCAGCAGCCCCGGACAGGGCCCTTACAATGAGCAGTTCTTC. Its translation is CASSPGQGPYNEQFF.

The chain recombines TRBV9 with TRBJ1-1, with 7 bases identical to TRBD1. The CDR3 is made up of 16 amino acids. CDR1 and CDR2 from the germline V gene are SGDLS and YYNGEE. V lost 0 bases to trimming and J lost 1 base; unmatched junction nucleotides: 6. CDR3 protein: CASSVAGGTENTEAFF. For the CDR3, the DNA is TGTGCCAGCAGCGTAGCGGGCGGGACAGAGAACACTGAAGCTTTCTTT.

This clonotype was picked up a small number of times. The V call is TRBV6-6, the J call TRBJ1-1; TRBD1 is a possible D gene (5 bases). The CDR3 is 13 amino acids. Germline CDR1 MNHNY, CDR2 SVGAGI (reference sequence). V lost 7 bases, J lost 7 bases, and 16 bases lay in between. CDR3 sequence: CASTLWTRNEAFF. The DNA of the CDR3 is TGTGCCAGCACTCTGTGGACACGGAATGAAGCTTTCTTT.

This clonotype was observed a handful of times. This chain uses TRBV14 with TRBJ2-7; D remains unclear. The CDR3 loop spans 12 amino acids. V lost 1 base, J lost 7 bases, and 8 bases lay in between. From germline, CDR1 is SGHDN and CDR2 FVKESK. This CDR3 reads CASSQGFGEQYF. In DNA, the CDR3 is TGTGCCAGCAGCCAAGGTTTCGGAGAGCAGTACTTC.

This clonotype was recorded many times. The chain is built from TRBV20-1 and TRBJ2-4; D is tentatively TRBD1 or TRBD2 (5 bases each). Trimming removed 3 bases from V and 5 bases from J, with 11 bases in between. Germline V CDR1 and CDR2: DFQATT, SNEGSKA (reference sequence). The CDR3 loop spans 13 amino acids. The CDR3: CSARLTGQNIQYF. Here the CDR3 DNA reads TGCAGTGCTAGGTTAACGGGGCAAAACATTCAGTACTTC.

The CDR3 DNA sequence: TGTGCCAGCAGTGAAGCGCCAAATGGTTGGGGGGATTCACCCCTCCACTTT. Translating it yields CASSEAPNGWGDSPLHF. The chain combines TRBV6-1 with TRBJ1-6, with a possible D match to TRBD1 (5 bases). Germline CDR1 MNHNS, CDR2 SASEGT. This CDR3 comprises 17 residues. Between the trimmed V and J ends, which lost 0 bases and 8 bases, there was a span of 17 bases.

This clonotype was counted at least ten times. The J gene is TRBJ2-5, the V gene TRBV20-1; 9 bases are a match to TRBD2. Unmatched junction bases numbered 13, after V lost 1 base and J lost 4 bases. The CDR3 loop spans 17 amino acids. Germline CDR1 and CDR2: DFQATT and SNEGSKA (reference sequence). CDR3 in amino acids: CSARGGGAVSFPETQYF. In DNA, the CDR3 is TGCAGTGCTAGAGGCGGGGGGGCCGTATCTTTCCCAGAGACCCAGTACTTC.

This clonotype was found many times. The V and J genes are TRBV5-4 and TRBJ2-3, with 14 bases that match TRBD2. Germline values: CDR1 SGHNT, CDR2 YYREEE (reference sequence). The CDR3 totals 16 residues. V shed 4 bases, J shed 4 bases, and the junction held 5 bases outside the gene matches. CDR3 DNA: TGTGCCAGCAGCCCGGGGACTAGCGGGGGAGCAGATACGCAGTATTTT. As protein: CASSPGTSGGADTQYF.

The gene calls are TRBV28 and TRBJ2-5, with a tentative D call TRBD1 (6 bases). Trimming removed 6 bases from V and 5 bases from J, with 13 bases in between. CDR3 size: 13 residues. Germline-derived CDR1 and CDR2 are MDHEN and SYDVKM. In nucleotides, the CDR3 is TGTGCCAGCAGAACCTCAGGGGTTGAGACCCAGTACTTC. This translates into CASRTSGVETQYF.

The gene calls are TRBV29-1 and TRBJ1-2; tentatively, D is TRBD1 (5 bases). Trimming removed 1 base from V and 7 bases from J, with 16 bases in between. There are 14 residues in the CDR3. Germline V gives CDR1 SQVTM, CDR2 ANQGSEA. CDR3 protein: CSVEAAGLRSGYTF. Written as DNA, the CDR3 is TGCAGCGTTGAAGCGGCAGGGTTGAGGTCTGGCTACACCTTC. The full variable domain, in which reference TRBV29-1 and TRBJ1-2 provide the parts outside the CDR3, is SAVISQKPSRDICQRGTSLTIQCQVDSQVTMMFWYRQQPGQSLTLIATANQGSEATYESGFVIDKFPISRPNLTFSTLTVSNMSPEDSSIYLCSVEAAGLRSGYTFGSGTRLTVV.

This clonotype was counted ten times or more. The rearrangement joins TRBV7-6 to TRBJ2-7; D remains unclear. Germline V gene lookup returns CDR1 SGHVS and CDR2 FNYEAQ. V shed 0 bases and J shed 7 bases, with 10 bases lying between them. CDR3 length: 13 residues. The CDR3 reads CASSLAEAREQYF. CDR3 bases: TGTGCCAGCAGCTTAGCTGAAGCGCGGGAGCAGTACTTC. The variable domain in full, completed from reference TRBV7-6 and TRBJ2-7, reads GAGVSQSPRYKVTKRGQDVALRCDPISGHVSLYWYRQALGQGPEFLTYFNYEAQQDKSGLPNDRFSAERPEGSISTLTIQRTEQRDSAMYRCASSLAEAREQYFGPGTRLTVT.

This clonotype was seen at least ten times. The rearrangement links TRBV29-1 to TRBJ2-5; 9 nucleotides line up with TRBD2. After removal of 2 bases from V and 5 bases from J, the junction contained 3 bases not matched to a gene. The CDR3 contains 13 residues. Germline loops: CDR1 SQVTM, CDR2 ANQGSEA. DNA for the CDR3: TGCAGCGTTGAAAATGGACTAGCGGAGACCCAGTACTTC. Amino acids: CSVENGLAETQYF. Using reference TRBV29-1 and TRBJ2-5 for the parts outside the CDR3, the full variable domain is SAVISQKPSRDICQRGTSLTIQCQVDSQVTMMFWYRQQPGQSLTLIATANQGSEATYESGFVIDKFPISRPNLTFSTLTVSNMSPEDSSIYLCSVENGLAETQYFGPGTRLLVL.

This clonotype was seen repeatedly, ten times or more. This chain joins TRBV18 and TRBJ2-7; D ambiguous. The length of the CDR3 is 14 residues. Trimming removed 3 bases from V and 1 base from J, with 10 bases in between. Germline V gives CDR1 KGHSH, CDR2 LQKENI. CDR3 nucleotides: TGTGCCAGCTCACCCGGTTCAACGTCCTACGAGCAGTACTTC. Encoded protein: CASSPGSTSYEQYF.

This clonotype was counted at least ten times. The chain uses TRBV29-1 and TRBJ1-4, with 10 bases that match TRBD1. This CDR3 region has 16 residues. Germline V gives CDR1 SQVTM, CDR2 ANQGSEA. The J segment lost 4 bases and the V segment lost 3 bases, leaving 8 bases of the junction unmatched. CDR3 bases: TGCAGCGTTGAGGGGAAGGGACAGGGGATTAATGAAAAACTGTTTTTT. Its protein is CSVEGKGQGINEKLFF.